The 16 T cell receptor beta chains below all came from one sample that was sequenced in a study of cytomegalovirus exposure and HLA in healthy donors. Measured with immunoSEQ multiplex PCR; TCRdb has only the in-frame clones, and not every one. The data hold about 110,000 clones, with around 95% observed a single time. Sequencing was carried out using PBMCs. The receptors originated from a woman between 18 and 29 years old in good health and CMV-seronegative.

The genes are TRBV9 and TRBJ2-3, with 7 bases matching TRBD1. V lost 3 bases and J lost 3; bases outside the gene matches: 7. The CDR3 has 15 residues. Germline CDR1 reads SGDLS; CDR2 reads YYNGEE. The CDR3 loop reads CASSDRQGHTDTQYF. DNA of the CDR3: TGTGCCAGCAGCGACCGACAGGGCCATACAGATACGCAGTATTTT.

This chain joins TRBV6-1 and TRBJ2-7, with 7 bases that match TRBD1. Germline V lookup: CDR1 MNHNS, CDR2 SASEGT. J lost 3 bases, V lost 10 bases, and 9 bases had no gene match. The CDR3 runs 13 residues. The CDR3 protein is CAIAGTALYEQYF. The CDR3 nucleotides are TGTGCCATTGCCGGGACAGCCCTCTACGAGCAGTACTTC.

This sequence joins TRBV14 and TRBJ1-1, with unresolved D. V lost 0 bases and J 7 bases, leaving 12 bases between the germline ends. CDR1 is SGHDN, CDR2 FVKESK, per germline. This CDR3 has 14 amino acids. The CDR3 reads CASSQERAGDEAFF. In DNA, the CDR3 is TGTGCCAGCAGCCAAGAACGAGCGGGTGATGAAGCTTTCTTT.

The chain recombines TRBV9 with TRBJ2-6, with TRBD1 as a possible D gene (5 bases). V lost 0 bases, J lost 2 bases, and 15 bases lay in between. CDR1 and CDR2 from the germline V gene are SGDLS and YYNGEE. The CDR3 runs 18 residues. The CDR3 nucleotides read TGTGCCAGCAGCGTAGCTCACGTCAGGGCTCCTGGGGCCAACGTCCTGACTTTC. Translation: CASSVAHVRAPGANVLTF.

The chain uses TRBV29-1 and TRBJ2-7, with D possibly being TRBD1 (7 bases). The V end was cut by 7 bases, the J end by 2 bases, with 15 bases between. Germline V gives CDR1 SQVTM, CDR2 ANQGSEA. The CDR3 has 13 residues. The chain's CDR3 is CSARAGGTYEQYF. DNA of the CDR3: TGCAGCGCTAGGGCAGGGGGGACCTACGAGCAGTACTTC.

This clone was counted a single time. The chain recombines TRBV19 with TRBJ1-4; D is possibly TRBD1 (6 bases). The CDR3 contains 15 residues. Germline CDR1 is LNHDA and CDR2 is SQIVND (reference sequence). V was trimmed by 7 bases and J by 1 base, leaving 13 bases between them. CDR3 sequence: CASTPGGVTNEKLFF. DNA for the CDR3: TGTGCCAGTACTCCGGGGGGCGTAACTAATGAAAAACTGTTTTTT.

This chain links TRBV5-4 with TRBJ1-2; TRBD1 aligns across 8 bases. With V trimmed by 2 bases and J by 4 bases, 10 bases remained unmatched. The CDR3 totals 16 residues. Germline CDR1 SGHNT, CDR2 YYREEE (reference sequence). Here the CDR3 reads CASSFRQGTAGYGYTF. In DNA form, the CDR3 reads TGTGCCAGCAGCTTCAGACAGGGGACGGCGGGCTATGGCTACACCTTC.

This sequence joins TRBV6-5 and TRBJ1-5; a weak D match, TRBD1 (6 bases). Trimming removed 4 bases at V and 1 base at J, with 11 bases between. Germline values: CDR1 MNHEY, CDR2 SVGAGI. The CDR3 sequence is 15 residues long. The chain's CDR3 is CASSSMDRSNQPQHF. The CDR3 coding sequence is TGTGCCAGCAGTTCCATGGACAGAAGCAATCAGCCCCAGCATTTT.

The chain recombines TRBV5-5 with TRBJ2-1, with 8 bases matching TRBD2. CDR3 length: 12 amino acids. V lost 1 base and J lost 15; bases outside the gene matches: 6. Germline-derived CDR1 and CDR2 are SGHKS and YYEKEE (reference sequence). The CDR3 bases are TGTGCCAGCAGCTTGACTAGCGGCAGTGGGTTCTTC. It translates to CASSLTSGSGFF.

The rearrangement uses TRBV7-9 and TRBJ2-5, with no clear D. Germline V lookup: CDR1 SEHNR, CDR2 FQNEAQ (reference sequence). The germline V and J ends were trimmed by 1 base and 4 bases, with 4 bases remaining between them. The CDR3 loop spans 12 amino acids. In nucleotides, the CDR3 is TGTGCCAGCAGCTTAGTAGTAGAGACCCAGTACTTC. This codes for CASSLVVETQYF.

The chain carries TRBV19 and TRBJ1-5, with 9 nucleotides matching TRBD1. This CDR3 is built from 16 residues. Trimming at V came to 2 bases and at J to 3 bases, leaving 5 bases not matched to a gene. Germline values: CDR1 LNHDA, CDR2 SQIVND (reference sequence). For the CDR3, the DNA is TGTGCCAGTAGTATACCCGGGACAGGGATCAATCAGCCCCAGCATTTT. Translated: CASSIPGTGINQPQHF.

The chain combines TRBV19 with TRBJ2-4; tentative D call: TRBD1 (6 bases). Germline CDR1 is LNHDA and CDR2 is SQIVND (reference sequence). The CDR3 has 15 residues. Trimming pared 6 bases from V and 5 bases from J, leaving 17 bases between. The CDR3 is CASSQQGSTENIQYF. CDR3 in DNA: TGTGCCAGTAGCCAACAGGGATCGACTGAAAACATTCAGTACTTC.

The chain is built from TRBV2 and TRBJ1-3; TRBD1 matches 7 bases. Germline V gene lookup returns CDR1 SNHLY and CDR2 FYNNEI. Trimming removed 5 bases from V and 0 bases from J; junction bases left unmatched: 10. This CDR3 has 17 amino acids. The CDR3: CASSPTGTANSGNTIYF. The CDR3 region has the DNA TGTGCCAGCAGTCCGACCGGGACAGCGAACTCTGGAAACACCATATATTTT.

The count of this clone is one. The genes are TRBV7-3 and TRBJ1-6; D remains unclear. The V end was cut by 1 base, the J end by 8 bases, with 9 bases between. The CDR3 loop spans 14 amino acids. CDR1 and CDR2 from the germline V gene are SGHTA and FQGTGA. The CDR3 DNA is TGTGCCAGCAGCTTAAGTGCAGGTTATTCACCCCTCCACTTT. It specifies CASSLSAGYSPLHF.

The genes are TRBV14 and TRBJ2-1; D perhaps matches TRBD2 (5 bases). Germline loops: CDR1 SGHDN, CDR2 FVKESK. With 3 bases removed from V and 6 bases from J, the gap between germline ends came to 12 bases. The CDR3 extends over 14 amino acids. The CDR3 loop is CASSQDSIGNEQFF. The CDR3 DNA reads as TGTGCCAGCAGCCAGGACTCGATTGGCAATGAGCAGTTCTTC.

The chain carries TRBV6-1 and TRBJ1-3, with TRBD1 as a possible D gene (6 bases). Deletions cut 6 bases from V and 4 bases from J, with 10 bases between. This CDR3 is built from 13 residues. Germline loops: CDR1 MNHNS, CDR2 SASEGT. The CDR3 here is CASRGTLGNTIYF. CDR3 bases: TGTGCCAGCAGAGGGACATTGGGAAACACCATATATTTT.